What follows are 2 T cell receptor beta chains derived from one specimen sequenced in a study of shared clonotypes between healthy human individuals. Libraries were prepared by immunoSEQ multiplex PCR; TCRdb keeps only in-frame clonotypes and omits some of them. Counted here are 2 million to 2.5 million clones, approximately 95% occurring once; the ten biggest clones make up 0.1% to 0.15%. The sequenced sample was naive CD4+ T cells sorted from blood. This sample's subset: CD45RA+ positively selected. These receptors were obtained from a young man in good health.

Note on this clone: Compared with germline, one end of the junction differs, possibly owing to a read error. The V gene is TRBV5-1, the J gene TRBJ2-7; D possibly uses TRBD1 or TRBD2 (5 bases each). CDR3 length equals 15 residues. Germline-derived CDR1 and CDR2 are SGHRS and YFSETQ. CDR3 in DNA: TGCGCCAGCCGTCCGCCGGGACGGGCCTCCCACGAGCAGTACTTC. Amino acids: CASRPPGRASHEQYF.

The rearrangement links TRBV6-1 to TRBJ2-7, with D perhaps matching TRBD1 or TRBD2 (5 bases each). Trimming cost V 6 bases and J 0 bases, with 15 bases left between them. The CDR3 length is 15 residues. CDR1 and CDR2 (germline): MNHNS, SASEGT. This CDR3 is CASSPMAGSSYEQYF. CDR3 DNA: TGTGCCAGCAGCCCTATGGCAGGGAGCTCCTACGAGCAGTACTTC.